The rows below give T cell receptor beta chains drawn from one sample of a study of blood T cell repertoires in COVID-19. The protocol was immunoSEQ multiplex PCR, while the TCRdb copy is restricted to in-frame clones and leaves out a portion. The table has roughly 160,000 clones, 88% seen once. Sequenced sample: peripheral blood. The receptor set was obtained from a man in his fifties who had recovered from COVID-19. The CDR3 runs from the conserved cysteine through the conserved F or W. Fields, in order: V gene, J gene, CDR3 protein.

TRBV6-5	TRBJ1-2	CASSPGGPYYGYTF
TRBV9	TRBJ1-1	CASSVVSDTEAFF
TRBV5-1	TRBJ2-3	CASREREGITDTQYF
TRBV11-2	TRBJ2-3	CASSIGTSVTDTQYF
TRBV19	TRBJ2-2	CASSLGPGPGELFF
TRBV9	TRBJ2-3	CASSVGLVGTDTQYF
TRBV11-1	TRBJ2-3	CASSLASTGTDTQYF
TRBV2	TRBJ2-3	CASGSVRVYF
TRBV6-2/TRBV6-3	TRBJ2-5	CASSYSRVCRECPRETQYF
TRBV5-1	TRBJ2-7	CASSTRQGRSYEQYF
TRBV29-1	TRBJ1-4	CSALDRGNEKLFF
TRBV5-6	TRBJ1-4	CASRRDSGNEKLFF
TRBV6-4	TRBJ1-5	CASSGGRGEPQHF
TRBV7-3	TRBJ2-5	CASSLDGGEETQYF
TRBV5-4	TRBJ1-1	CASSYGTEAYTEAFF
TRBV18	TRBJ2-7	CASSPSSGGGTYEQYF
TRBV11-2	TRBJ1-1	CASSLASFRVLNTEAFF
TRBV21-1	TRBJ1-4	CASSKGIREKLFF
TRBV19	TRBJ1-2	CATRQGGIMYGYTF
TRBV29-1	TRBJ1-2	CSVEGHGGGGYTF
TRBV3-1/TRBV3-2	TRBJ2-3	CASSQDWGFRAGPTDTQYF
TRBV6-2/TRBV6-3	TRBJ2-1	CASTPTSGRYNEQFF
TRBV25-1	TRBJ1-5	CASRGALSQPQHF
TRBV6-8	TRBJ1-1	CASRRVNTEAFF
TRBV7-9	TRBJ1-1	CASSPRQNTEAFF
TRBV7-2	TRBJ1-5	CASSGPGQTNQPQHF
TRBV11-2	TRBJ2-7	CASSTTGGNYEQYF
TRBV15	TRBJ2-3	CATSRAATPSTDTQYF
TRBV7-3	TRBJ1-5	CASSLTLGGLGNQPQHF
TRBV27	TRBJ1-6	CASSFGTANSPLHF
TRBV5-8	TRBJ2-1	CASSLASLARPYNEQFF
TRBV7-9	TRBJ2-1	CASSPPGQVDEQFF
TRBV27	TRBJ1-1	CASSIPSGERPMNTEAFF
TRBV5-1	TRBJ2-5	CASSLAAGEETQYF
TRBV11-3	TRBJ2-3	CASSLQGLDTQYF
TRBV5-4	TRBJ2-1	CASKTQGRGEQFF
TRBV19	TRBJ1-1	CASMGSRRAEAFF
TRBV6-4	TRBJ2-1	CASSLASGTDEQFF
TRBV6-4	TRBJ1-1	CASSDSVGTEAFF
TRBV7-2	TRBJ1-2	CASSPVLGTAFPYTF